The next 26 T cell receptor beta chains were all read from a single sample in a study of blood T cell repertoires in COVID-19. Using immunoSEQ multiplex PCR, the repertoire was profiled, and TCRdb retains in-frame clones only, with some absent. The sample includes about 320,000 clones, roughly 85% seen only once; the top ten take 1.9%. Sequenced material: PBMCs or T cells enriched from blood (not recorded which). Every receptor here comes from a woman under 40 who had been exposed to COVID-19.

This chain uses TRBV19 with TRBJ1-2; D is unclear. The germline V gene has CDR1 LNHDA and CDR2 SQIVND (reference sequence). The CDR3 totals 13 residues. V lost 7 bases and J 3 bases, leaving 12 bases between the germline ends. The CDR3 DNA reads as TGTGCCAGTATAGAGGGAAGGGACTATGGCTACACCTTC. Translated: CASIEGRDYGYTF.

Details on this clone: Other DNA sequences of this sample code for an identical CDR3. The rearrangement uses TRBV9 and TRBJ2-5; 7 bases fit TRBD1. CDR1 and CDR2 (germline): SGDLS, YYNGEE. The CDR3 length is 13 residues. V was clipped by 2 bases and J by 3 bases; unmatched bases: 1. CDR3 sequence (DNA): TGTGCCAGCAGCGTTACAGGGGAAGAGACCCAGTACTTC. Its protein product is CASSVTGEETQYF.

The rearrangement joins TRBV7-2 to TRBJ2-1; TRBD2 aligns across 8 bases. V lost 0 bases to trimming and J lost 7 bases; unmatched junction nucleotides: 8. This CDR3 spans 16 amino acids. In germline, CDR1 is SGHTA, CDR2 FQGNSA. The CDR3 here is CASSLAPGGGFNEQFF. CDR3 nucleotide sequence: TGTGCCAGCAGCTTAGCCCCTGGCGGGGGGTTTAATGAGCAGTTCTTC.

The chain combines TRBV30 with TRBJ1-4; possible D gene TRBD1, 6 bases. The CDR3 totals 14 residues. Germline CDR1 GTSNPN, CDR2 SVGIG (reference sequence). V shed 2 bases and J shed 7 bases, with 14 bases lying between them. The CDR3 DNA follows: TGTGCCTGGAGTCTCCAGGGGAATGTTGAAAAACTGTTTTTT. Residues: CAWSLQGNVEKLFF.

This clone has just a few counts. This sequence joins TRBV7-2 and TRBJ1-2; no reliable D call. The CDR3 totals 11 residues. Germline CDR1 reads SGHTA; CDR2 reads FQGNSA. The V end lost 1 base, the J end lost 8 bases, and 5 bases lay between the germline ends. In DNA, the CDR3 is TGTGCCAGCAGCTTAGATGGCGGCTACACCTTC. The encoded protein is CASSLDGGYTF.

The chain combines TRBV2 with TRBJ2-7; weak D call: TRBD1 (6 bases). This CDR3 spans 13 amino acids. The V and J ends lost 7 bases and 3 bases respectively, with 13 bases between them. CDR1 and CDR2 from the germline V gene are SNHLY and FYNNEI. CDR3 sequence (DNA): TGTGCCAGCACACCGGACAGAGACTACGAGCAGTACTTC. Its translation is CASTPDRDYEQYF.

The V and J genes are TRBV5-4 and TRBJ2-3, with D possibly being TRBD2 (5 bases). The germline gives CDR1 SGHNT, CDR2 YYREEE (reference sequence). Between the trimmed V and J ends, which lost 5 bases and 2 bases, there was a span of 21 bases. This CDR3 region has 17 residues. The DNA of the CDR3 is TGTGCCAGCAGTTCGGATCGAGGGTCGGGGATCACAGATACGCAGTATTTT. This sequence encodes CASSSDRGSGITDTQYF.

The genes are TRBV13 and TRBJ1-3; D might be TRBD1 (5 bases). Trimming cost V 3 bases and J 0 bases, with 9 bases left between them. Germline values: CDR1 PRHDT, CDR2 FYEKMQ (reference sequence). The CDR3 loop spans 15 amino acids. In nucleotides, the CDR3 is TGTGCCAGCAGCTTCCAGGGAACCTCTGGAAACACCATATATTTT. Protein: CASSFQGTSGNTIYF.

Here the CDR3 DNA reads TGTGCCAGCTCAATGGGGACAGGCCCCTACAATGAGCAGTTCTTC. Translation: CASSMGTGPYNEQFF. The V and J genes are TRBV7-3 and TRBJ2-1; 8 nucleotides line up with TRBD1. From germline, CDR1 is SGHTA and CDR2 FQGTGA. This CDR3 spans 15 amino acids. J was trimmed by 2 bases and V by 8 bases; bases with no gene match: 8.

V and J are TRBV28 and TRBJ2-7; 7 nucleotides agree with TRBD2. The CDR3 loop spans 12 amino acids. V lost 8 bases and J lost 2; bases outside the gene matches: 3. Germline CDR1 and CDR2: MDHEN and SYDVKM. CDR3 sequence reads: CASGGVPYEQYF. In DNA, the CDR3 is TGTGCCAGCGGGGGGGTTCCCTACGAGCAGTACTTC. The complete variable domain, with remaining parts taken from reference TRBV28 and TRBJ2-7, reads DVKVTQSSRYLVKRTGEKVFLECVQDMDHENMFWYRQDPGLGLRLIYFSYDVKMKEKGDIPEGYSVSREKKERFSLILESASTNQTSMYLCASGGVPYEQYFGPGTRLTVT.

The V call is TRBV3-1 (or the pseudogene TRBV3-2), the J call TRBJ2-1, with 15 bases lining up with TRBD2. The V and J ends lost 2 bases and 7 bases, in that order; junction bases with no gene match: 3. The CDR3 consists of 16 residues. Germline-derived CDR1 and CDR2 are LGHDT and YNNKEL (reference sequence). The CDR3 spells CASSQIGTSGGNEQFF. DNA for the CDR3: TGTGCCAGCAGCCAAATAGGGACTAGCGGGGGGAATGAGCAGTTCTTC.

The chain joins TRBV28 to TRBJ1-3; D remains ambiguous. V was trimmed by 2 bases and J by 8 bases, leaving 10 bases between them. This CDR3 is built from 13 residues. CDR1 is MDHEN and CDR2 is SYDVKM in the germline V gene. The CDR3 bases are TGTGCCAGCAGTTTAGGCTACCGGGACACCATATATTTT. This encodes CASSLGYRDTIYF.

CDR3 region: CASSEAEQGEAGELFF. In DNA, the CDR3 is TGTGCCAGCAGTGAAGCGGAACAGGGGGAGGCCGGGGAGCTGTTTTTT. The genes are TRBV2 and TRBJ2-2, with 8 bases lining up with TRBD1. V gave up 0 bases and J gave up 6 bases; unmatched junction bases: 6. Germline CDR1 is SNHLY and CDR2 is FYNNEI. The CDR3 has 16 amino acids.

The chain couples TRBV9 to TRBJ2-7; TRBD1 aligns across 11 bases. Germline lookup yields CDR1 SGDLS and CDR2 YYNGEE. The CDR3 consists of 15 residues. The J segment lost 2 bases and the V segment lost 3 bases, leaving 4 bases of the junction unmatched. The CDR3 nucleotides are TGTGCCAGCAGCGCCGGGGGACAGGGGGCCTACGAGCAGTACTTC. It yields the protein CASSAGGQGAYEQYF.

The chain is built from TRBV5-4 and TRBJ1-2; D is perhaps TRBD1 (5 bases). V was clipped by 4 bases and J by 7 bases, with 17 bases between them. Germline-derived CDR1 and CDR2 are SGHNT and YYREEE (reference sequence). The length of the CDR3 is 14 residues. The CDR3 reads CASSPTGEASGYTF. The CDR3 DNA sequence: TGTGCCAGCAGCCCTACGGGGGAGGCTAGTGGCTACACCTTC.

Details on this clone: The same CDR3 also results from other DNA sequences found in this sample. CDR3 nucleotide sequence: TGTGCCAGCAGCCAAGGAGCGGCATATACGCAGTATTTT. This sequence encodes CASSQGAAYTQYF. The V and J genes are TRBV3-1 (or the pseudogene TRBV3-2) and TRBJ2-3, with TRBD2 as a possible D gene (5 bases). The CDR3 extends over 13 amino acids. Trimming removed 1 base from V and 7 bases from J, with 9 bases in between. The V gene's germline CDR1 is LGHDT and CDR2 YNNKEL (reference sequence).

CDR3 DNA: TGTGCCAGCAGCGTGGACAGAACTTCTGGAAACACCATATATTTT. Its translation is CASSVDRTSGNTIYF. This chain connects TRBV2 to TRBJ1-3; D is possibly TRBD1 (6 bases). CDR1 and CDR2 (germline): SNHLY, FYNNEI. The CDR3 is 15 residues long. V shed 6 bases and J shed 1 base, with 13 bases lying between them.

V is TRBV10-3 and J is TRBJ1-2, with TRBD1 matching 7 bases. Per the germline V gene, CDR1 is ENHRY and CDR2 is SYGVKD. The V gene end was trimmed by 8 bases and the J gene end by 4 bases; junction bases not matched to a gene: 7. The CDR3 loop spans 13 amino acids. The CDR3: CAIGEDRAYGYTF. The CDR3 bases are TGTGCCATCGGGGAAGACAGGGCCTATGGCTACACCTTC.

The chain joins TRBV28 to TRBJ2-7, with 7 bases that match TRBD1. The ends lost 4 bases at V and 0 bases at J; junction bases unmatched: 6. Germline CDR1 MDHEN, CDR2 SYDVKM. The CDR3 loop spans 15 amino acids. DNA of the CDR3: TGTGCCAGCAGTTCAACCGGGACAGACTCCTACGAGCAGTACTTC. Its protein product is CASSSTGTDSYEQYF.

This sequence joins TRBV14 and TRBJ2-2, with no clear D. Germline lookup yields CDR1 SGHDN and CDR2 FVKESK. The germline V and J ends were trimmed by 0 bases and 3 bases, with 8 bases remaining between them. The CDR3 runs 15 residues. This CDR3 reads CASSQENGYTGELFF. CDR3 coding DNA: TGTGCCAGCAGCCAAGAGAACGGTTACACCGGGGAGCTGTTTTTT.

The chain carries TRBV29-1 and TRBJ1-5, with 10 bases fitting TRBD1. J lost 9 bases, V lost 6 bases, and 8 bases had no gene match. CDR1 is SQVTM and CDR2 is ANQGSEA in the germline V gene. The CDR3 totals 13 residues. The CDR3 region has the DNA TGCAGCGTGGAGGAGGGACAGGGGACGCCCCAGCATTTT. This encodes CSVEEGQGTPQHF. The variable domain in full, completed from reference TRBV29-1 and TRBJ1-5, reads SAVISQKPSRDICQRGTSLTIQCQVDSQVTMMFWYRQQPGQSLTLIATANQGSEATYESGFVIDKFPISRPNLTFSTLTVSNMSPEDSSIYLCSVEEGQGTPQHFGDGTRLSIL.

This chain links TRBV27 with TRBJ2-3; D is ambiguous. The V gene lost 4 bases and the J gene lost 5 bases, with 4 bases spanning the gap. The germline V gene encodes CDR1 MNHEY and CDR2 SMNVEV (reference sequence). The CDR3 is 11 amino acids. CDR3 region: CASSSLDTQYF. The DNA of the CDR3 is TGTGCCAGCAGTTCGTTAGATACGCAGTATTTT.

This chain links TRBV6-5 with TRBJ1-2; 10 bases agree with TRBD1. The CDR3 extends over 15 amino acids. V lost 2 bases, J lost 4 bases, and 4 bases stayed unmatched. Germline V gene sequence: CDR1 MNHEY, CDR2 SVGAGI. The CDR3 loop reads CASSYTTGGRYGYTF. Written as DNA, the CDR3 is TGTGCCAGCAGTTACACGACAGGGGGCCGCTATGGCTACACCTTC.

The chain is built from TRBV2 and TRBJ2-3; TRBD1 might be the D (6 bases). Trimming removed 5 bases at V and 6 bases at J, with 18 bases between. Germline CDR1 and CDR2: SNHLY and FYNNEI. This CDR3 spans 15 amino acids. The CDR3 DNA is TGTGCCAGCAGTAACGACAGGACGAATAGGGATACGCAGTATTTT. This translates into CASSNDRTNRDTQYF.

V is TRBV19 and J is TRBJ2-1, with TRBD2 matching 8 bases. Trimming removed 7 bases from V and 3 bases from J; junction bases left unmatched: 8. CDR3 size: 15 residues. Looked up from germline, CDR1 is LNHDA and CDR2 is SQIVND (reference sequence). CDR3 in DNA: TGTGCCAGTACCCCTCAGAGCGGGAGCTACAATGAGCAGTTCTTC. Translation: CASTPQSGSYNEQFF.

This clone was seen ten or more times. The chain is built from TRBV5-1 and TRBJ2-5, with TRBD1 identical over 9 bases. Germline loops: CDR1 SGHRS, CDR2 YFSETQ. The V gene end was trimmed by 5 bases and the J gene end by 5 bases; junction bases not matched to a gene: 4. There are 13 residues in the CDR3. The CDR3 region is CASRPGTGETQYF. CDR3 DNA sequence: TGCGCCAGCAGGCCCGGGACAGGGGAGACCCAGTACTTC.